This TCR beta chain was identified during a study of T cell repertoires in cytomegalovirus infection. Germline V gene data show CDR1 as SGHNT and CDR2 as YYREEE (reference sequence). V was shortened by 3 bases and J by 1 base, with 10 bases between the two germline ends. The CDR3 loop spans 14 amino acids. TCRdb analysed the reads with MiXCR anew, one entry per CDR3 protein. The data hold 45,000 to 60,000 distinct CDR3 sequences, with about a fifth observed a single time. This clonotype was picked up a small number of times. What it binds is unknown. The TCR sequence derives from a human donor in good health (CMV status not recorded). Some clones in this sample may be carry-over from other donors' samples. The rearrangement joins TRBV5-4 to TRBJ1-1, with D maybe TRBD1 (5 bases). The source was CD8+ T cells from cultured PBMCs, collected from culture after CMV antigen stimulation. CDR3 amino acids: CASSSSTGNTEAFF. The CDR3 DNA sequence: TGTGCCAGCAGCTCCTCCACAGGGAACACTGAAGCTTTCTTT.